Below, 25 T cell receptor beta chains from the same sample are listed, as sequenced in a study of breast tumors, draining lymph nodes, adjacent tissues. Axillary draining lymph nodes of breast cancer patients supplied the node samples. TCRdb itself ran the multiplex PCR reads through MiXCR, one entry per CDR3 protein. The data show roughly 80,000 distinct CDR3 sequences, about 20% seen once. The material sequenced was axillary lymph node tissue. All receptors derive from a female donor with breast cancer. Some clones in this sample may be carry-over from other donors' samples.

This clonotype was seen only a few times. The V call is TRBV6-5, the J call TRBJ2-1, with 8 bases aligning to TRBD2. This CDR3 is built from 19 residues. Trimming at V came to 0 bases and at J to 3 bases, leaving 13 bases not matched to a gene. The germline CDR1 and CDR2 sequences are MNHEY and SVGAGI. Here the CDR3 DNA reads TGTGCCAGCAGTTACTCAGAGGCCGCTAGCGGGTTTCTCTACAATGAGCAGTTCTTC. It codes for CASSYSEAASGFLYNEQFF.

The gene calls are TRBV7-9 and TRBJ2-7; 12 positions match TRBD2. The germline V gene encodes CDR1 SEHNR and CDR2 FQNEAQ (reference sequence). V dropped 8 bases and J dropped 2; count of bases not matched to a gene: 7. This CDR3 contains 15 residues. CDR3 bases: TGTGCCAGCGGCCCACGACTAGCGGGGGCCTACGAGCAGTACTTC. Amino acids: CASGPRLAGAYEQYF.

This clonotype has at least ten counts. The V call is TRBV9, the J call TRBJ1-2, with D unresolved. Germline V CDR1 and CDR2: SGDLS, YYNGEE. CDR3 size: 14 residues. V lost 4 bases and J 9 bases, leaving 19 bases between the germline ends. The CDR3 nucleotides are TGTGCCAGCAGCCTTTACCCAGCGGATGGGCGCTACACCTTC. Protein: CASSLYPADGRYTF. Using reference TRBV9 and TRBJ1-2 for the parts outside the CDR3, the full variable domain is DSGVTQTPKHLITATGQRVTLRCSPRSGDLSVYWYQQSLDQGLQFLIQYYNGEERAKGNILERFSAQQFPDLHSELNLSSLELGDSALYFCASSLYPADGRYTFGSGTRLTVV.

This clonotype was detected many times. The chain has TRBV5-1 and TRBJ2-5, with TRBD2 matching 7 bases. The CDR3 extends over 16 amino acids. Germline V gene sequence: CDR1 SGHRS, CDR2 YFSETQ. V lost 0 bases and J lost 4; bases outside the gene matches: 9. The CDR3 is CASSLGAPPGGETQYF. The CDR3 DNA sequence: TGCGCCAGCAGCTTGGGAGCCCCGCCGGGAGGAGAGACCCAGTACTTC.

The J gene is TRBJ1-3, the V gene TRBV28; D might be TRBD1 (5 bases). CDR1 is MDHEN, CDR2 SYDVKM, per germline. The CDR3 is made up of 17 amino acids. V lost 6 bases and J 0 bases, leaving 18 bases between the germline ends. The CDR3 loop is CASSFWPGPSSGNTIYF. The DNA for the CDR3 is TGTGCCAGCAGCTTCTGGCCGGGACCCTCCTCTGGAAACACCATATATTTT.

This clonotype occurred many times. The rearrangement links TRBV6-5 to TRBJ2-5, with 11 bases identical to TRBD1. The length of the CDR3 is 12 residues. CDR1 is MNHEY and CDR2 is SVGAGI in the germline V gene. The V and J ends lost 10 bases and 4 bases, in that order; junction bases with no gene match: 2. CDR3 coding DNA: TGTGCCACAGGGACAGGGGGAGAGACCCAGTACTTC. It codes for CATGTGGETQYF.

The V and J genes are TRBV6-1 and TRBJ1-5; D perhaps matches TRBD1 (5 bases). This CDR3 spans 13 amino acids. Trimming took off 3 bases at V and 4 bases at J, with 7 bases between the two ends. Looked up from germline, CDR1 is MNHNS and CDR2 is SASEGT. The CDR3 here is CASSDGGNQPQHF. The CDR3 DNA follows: TGTGCCAGCAGTGACGGGGGAAATCAGCCCCAGCATTTT.

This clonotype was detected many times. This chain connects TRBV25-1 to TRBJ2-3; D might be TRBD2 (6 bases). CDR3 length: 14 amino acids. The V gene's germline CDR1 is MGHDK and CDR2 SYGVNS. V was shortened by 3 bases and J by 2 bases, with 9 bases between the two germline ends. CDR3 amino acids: CASSDGGLTDTQYF. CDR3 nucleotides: TGTGCCAGCAGTGATGGGGGACTCACAGATACGCAGTATTTT.

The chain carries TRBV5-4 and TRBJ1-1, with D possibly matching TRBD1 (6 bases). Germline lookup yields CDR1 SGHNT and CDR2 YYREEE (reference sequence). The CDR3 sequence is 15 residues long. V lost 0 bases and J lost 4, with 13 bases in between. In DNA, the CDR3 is TGTGCCAGCAGCTTGGCTACAGGGCCTCGCACTGAAGCTTTCTTT. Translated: CASSLATGPRTEAFF.

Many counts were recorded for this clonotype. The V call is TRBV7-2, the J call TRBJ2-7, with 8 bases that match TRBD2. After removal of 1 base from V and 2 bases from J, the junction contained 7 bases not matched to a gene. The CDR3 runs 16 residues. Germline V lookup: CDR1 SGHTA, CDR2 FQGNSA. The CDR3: CASSLEFPAGAYEQYF. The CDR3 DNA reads TGTGCCAGCAGCTTAGAGTTCCCAGCGGGAGCCTACGAGCAGTACTTC.

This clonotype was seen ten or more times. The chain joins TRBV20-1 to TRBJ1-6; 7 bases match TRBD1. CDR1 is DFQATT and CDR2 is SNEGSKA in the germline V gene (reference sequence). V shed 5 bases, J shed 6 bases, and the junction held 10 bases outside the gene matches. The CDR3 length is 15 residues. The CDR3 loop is CSAPGQYNSNSPLHF. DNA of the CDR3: TGCAGTGCTCCGGGACAGTATAATTCTAATTCACCCCTCCACTTT.

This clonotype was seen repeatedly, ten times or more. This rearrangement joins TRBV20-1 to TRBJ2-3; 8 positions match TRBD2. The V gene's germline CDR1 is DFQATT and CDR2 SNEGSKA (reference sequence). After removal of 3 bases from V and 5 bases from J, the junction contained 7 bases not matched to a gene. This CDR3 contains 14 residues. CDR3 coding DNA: TGCAGTGCTAGGTTTCCGGGAGGGGTAGATACGCAGTATTTT. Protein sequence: CSARFPGGVDTQYF.

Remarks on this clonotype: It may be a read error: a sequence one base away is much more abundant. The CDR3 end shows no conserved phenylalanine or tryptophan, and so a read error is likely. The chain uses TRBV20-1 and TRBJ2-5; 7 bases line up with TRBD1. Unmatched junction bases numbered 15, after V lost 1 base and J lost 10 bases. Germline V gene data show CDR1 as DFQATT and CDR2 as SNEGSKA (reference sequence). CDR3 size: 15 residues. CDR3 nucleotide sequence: TGCAGTGCTAGAGGGGGGACAGCAAGCCAAGAACTCCAGTACCTC. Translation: CSARGGTASQELQYL.

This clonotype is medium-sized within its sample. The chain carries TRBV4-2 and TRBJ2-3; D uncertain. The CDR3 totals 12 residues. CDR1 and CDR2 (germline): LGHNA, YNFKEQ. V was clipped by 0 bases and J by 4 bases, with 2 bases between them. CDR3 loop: CASSQEADTQYF. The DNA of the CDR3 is TGTGCCAGCAGCCAAGAAGCAGATACGCAGTATTTT.

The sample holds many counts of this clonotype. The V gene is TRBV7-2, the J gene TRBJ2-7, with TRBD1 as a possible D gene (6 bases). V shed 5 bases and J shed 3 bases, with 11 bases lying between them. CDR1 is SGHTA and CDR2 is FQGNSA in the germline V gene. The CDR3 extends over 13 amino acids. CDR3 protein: CASSPGQIYEQYF. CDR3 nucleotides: TGTGCCAGCAGCCCCGGACAGATCTACGAGCAGTACTTC.

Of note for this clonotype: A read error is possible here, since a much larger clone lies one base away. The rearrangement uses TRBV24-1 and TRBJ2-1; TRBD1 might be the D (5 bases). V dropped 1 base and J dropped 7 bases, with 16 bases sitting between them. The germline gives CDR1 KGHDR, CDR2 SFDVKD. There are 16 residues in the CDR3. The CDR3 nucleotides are TGTGCCACCAGTGATTTCGGGCAGGGTACAGAAAATGAGCAGTTCTTC. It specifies CATSDFGQGTENEQFF.

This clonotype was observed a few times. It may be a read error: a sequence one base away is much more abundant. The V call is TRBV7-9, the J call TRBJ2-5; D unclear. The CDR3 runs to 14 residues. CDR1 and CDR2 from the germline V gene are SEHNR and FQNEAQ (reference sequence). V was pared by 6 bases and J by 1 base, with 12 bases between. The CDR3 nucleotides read TGTGCCAGCAGTGTTGGTAAGGTCCAAGAGACCCAGTACTTC. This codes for CASSVGKVQETQYF.

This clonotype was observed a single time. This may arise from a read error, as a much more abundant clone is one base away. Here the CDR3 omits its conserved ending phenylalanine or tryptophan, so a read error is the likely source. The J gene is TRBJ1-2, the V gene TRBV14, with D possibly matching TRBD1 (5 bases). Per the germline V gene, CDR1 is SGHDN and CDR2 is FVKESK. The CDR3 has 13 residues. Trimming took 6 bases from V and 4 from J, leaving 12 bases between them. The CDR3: CASSDGAGYGYTL. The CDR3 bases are TGTGCCAGCAGTGATGGGGCTGGCTATGGCTACACCCTC.

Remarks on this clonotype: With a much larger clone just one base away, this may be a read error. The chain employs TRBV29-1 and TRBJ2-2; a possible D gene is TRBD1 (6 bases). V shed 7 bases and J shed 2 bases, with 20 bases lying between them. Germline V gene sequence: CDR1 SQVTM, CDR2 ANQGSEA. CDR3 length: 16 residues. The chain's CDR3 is CSGGSRNRVNTGELFF. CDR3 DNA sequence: TGCAGCGGCGGATCCCGGAACAGGGTAAACACCGGGGAGCTGTTTTTT.

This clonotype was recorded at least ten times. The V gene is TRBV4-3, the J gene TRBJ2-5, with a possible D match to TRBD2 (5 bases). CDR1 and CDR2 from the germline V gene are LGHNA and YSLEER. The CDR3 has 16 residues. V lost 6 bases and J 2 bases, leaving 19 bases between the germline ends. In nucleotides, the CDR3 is TGCGCCAGCAGTCGAGGGATAGAAGTGTCGCAAGAGACCCAGTACTTC. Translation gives CASSRGIEVSQETQYF.

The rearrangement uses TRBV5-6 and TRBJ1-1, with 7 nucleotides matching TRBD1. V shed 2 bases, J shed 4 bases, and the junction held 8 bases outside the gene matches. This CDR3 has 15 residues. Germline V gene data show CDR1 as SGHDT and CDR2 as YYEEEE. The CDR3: CASSFLDRVSTEAFF. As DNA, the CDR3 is TGTGCCAGCAGCTTCCTAGACAGGGTGTCCACTGAAGCTTTCTTT. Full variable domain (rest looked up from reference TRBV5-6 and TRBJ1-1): DAGVTQSPTHLIKTRGQQVTLRCSPKSGHDTVSWYQQALGQGPQFIFQYYEEEERQRGNFPDRFSGHQFPNYSSELNVNALLLGDSALYLCASSFLDRVSTEAFFGQGTRLTVV.

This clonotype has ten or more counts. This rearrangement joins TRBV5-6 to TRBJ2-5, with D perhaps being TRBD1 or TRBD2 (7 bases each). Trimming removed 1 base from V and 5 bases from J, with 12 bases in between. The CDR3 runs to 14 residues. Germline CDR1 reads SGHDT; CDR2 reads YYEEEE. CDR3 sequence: CASSLFQGGETQYF. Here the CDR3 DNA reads TGTGCCAGCAGCTTGTTTCAGGGGGGGGAGACCCAGTACTTC.

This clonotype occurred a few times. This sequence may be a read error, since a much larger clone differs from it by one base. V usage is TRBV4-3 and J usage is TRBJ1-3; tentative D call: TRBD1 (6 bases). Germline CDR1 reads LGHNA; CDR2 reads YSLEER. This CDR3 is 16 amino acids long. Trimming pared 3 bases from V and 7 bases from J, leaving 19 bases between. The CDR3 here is CASSHDFRDTANTIYF. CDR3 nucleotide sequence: TGCGCCAGCAGCCATGATTTTCGGGACACAGCGAACACCATATATTTT.

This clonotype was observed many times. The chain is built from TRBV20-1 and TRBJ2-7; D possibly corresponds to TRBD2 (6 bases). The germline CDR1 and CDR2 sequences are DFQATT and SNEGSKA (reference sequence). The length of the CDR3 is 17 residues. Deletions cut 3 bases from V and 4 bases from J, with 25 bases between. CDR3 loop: CSASPRELDPSKYEQYF. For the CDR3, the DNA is TGCAGTGCTAGCCCCCGGGAGTTGGACCCATCGAAGTACGAGCAGTACTTC.

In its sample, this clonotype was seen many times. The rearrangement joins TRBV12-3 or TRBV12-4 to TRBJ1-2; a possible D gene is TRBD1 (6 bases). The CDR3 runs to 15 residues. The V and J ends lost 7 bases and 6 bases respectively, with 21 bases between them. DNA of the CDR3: TGTGCCAGCACCCTTGCACCGACAGGTACGGATGGCTACACCTTC. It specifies CASTLAPTGTDGYTF.